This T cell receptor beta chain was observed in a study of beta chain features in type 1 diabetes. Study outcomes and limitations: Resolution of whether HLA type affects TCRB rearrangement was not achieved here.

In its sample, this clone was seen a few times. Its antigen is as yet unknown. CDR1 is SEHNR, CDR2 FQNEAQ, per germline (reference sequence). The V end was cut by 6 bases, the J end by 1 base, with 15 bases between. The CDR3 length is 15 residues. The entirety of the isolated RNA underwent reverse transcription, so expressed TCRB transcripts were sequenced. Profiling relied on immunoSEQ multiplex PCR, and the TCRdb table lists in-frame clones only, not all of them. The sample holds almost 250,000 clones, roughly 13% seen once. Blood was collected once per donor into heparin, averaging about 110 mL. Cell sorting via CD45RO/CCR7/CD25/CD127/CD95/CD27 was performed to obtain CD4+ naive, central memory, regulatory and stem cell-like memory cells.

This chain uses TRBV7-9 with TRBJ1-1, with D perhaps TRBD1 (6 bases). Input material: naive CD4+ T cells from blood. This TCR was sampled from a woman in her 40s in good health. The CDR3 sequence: CASSPPDRRNTEAFF. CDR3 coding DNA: TGTGCCAGCAGTCCCCCGGACAGAAGGAACACTGAAGCTTTCTTT.